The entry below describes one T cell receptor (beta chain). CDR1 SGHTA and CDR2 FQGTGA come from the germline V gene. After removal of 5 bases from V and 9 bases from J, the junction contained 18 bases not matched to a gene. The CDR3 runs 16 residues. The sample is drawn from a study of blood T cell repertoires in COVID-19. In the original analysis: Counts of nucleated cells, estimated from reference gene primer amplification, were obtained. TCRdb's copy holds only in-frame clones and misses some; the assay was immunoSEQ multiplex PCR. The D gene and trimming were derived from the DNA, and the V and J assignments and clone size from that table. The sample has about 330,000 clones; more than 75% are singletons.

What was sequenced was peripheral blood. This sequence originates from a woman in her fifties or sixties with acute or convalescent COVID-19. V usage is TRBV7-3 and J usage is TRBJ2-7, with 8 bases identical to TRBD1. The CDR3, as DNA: TGTGCCAGCAGCCGGACAGGAGGACAGGGTCAATCCCCGCAGTACTTC. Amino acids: CASSRTGGQGQSPQYF.